These T cell receptor beta chains were read from a single sample in a study of siplizumab effects on memory and regulatory T cells. TCRdb's copy holds only in-frame clones and misses some; the assay was immunoSEQ multiplex PCR. Of 100,000 or so clones listed, about nine tenths are singletons. The sequencing sample was made of CD4+ T cells sorted from blood. These receptors were taken from a human donor in good health. Some clones in this sample may be carry-over from other donors' samples. CDR3s include the opening cysteine and the closing phenylalanine or tryptophan. A D gene is named only where the DNA matches it firmly. Clone size appears in some rows only: once, few, many, or a class for an expanded clone.

clone_size	v_call	d_call	j_call	cdr3_aa	cdr3_nt
-	TRBV19	-	TRBJ2-5	CASSFIRETQYF	TGTGCCAGTAGTTTCATCCGAGAGACCCAGTACTTC
few	TRBV9	-	TRBJ1-2	CASSKLVHYGYTF	TGTGCCAGCAGCAAACTGGTTCATTATGGCTACACCTTC
-	TRBV7-8	-	TRBJ1-1	CASSRLTQNTEAFF	TGTGCCAGCAGCCGGCTTACCCAGAACACTGAAGCTTTCTTT
-	TRBV5-1	TRBD2	TRBJ2-3	CASSLESAGSTDTQYF	TGCGCCAGCAGCTTGGAATCAGCGGGAAGCACAGATACGCAGTATTTT
few	TRBV9	TRBD2	TRBJ2-2	CASSYTLLAGGVGELFF	TGTGCCAGCAGTTACACCCTCCTAGCGGGAGGGGTCGGGGAGCTGTTTTTT
-	TRBV19	TRBD2	TRBJ2-3	CASSIYGGRTVTDTQYF	TGTGCCAGTAGTATTTATGGCGGGAGGACCGTCACAGATACGCAGTATTTT
-	TRBV7-3	TRBD1	TRBJ1-1	CASSPGTGFYTEAFF	TGTGCCAGCAGCCCGGGGACAGGGTTTTACACTGAAGCTTTCTTT
few	TRBV5-1	TRBD2	TRBJ2-5	CASSPGLATQETQYF	TGCGCCAGCAGCCCAGGACTAGCGACCCAAGAGACCCAGTACTTC
-	TRBV2	TRBD2	TRBJ2-3	CASSEMGLAGGKAQYF	TGTGCCAGCAGTGAAATGGGACTAGCCGGGGGAAAGGCGCAGTATTTT
few	TRBV19	TRBD1	TRBJ2-7	CASSIAEGTGRGEQYF	TGTGCCAGTAGTATAGCCGAGGGGACAGGGAGAGGCGAGCAGTACTTC
-	TRBV11-1	-	TRBJ2-7	CASTLTGGHEQYF	TGTGCCAGCACCCTGACAGGTGGGCACGAGCAGTACTTC
once	TRBV6-6	-	TRBJ1-3	CAGSTRTAGNTIYF	TGTGCCGGCAGTACCCGGACAGCGGGAAACACCATATATTTT
-	TRBV11-2	-	TRBJ2-1	CASSPSREQFF	TGTGCCAGCAGCCCCTCCCGTGAGCAGTTCTTC
-	TRBV21-1	-	TRBJ2-3	CASSKALLDRGYDTQYF	TGTGCCAGCAGCAAAGCGCTTTTGGACAGAGGTTATGATACGCAGTATTTT
-	TRBV2	-	TRBJ1-2	CASSVRVANYGYTF	TGTGCCAGCAGTGTACGAGTCGCTAACTATGGCTACACCTTC
-	TRBV6-5	TRBD1	TRBJ2-2	CASRGQGGTGELFF	TGTGCCAGCAGGGGACAGGGCGGCACCGGGGAGCTGTTTTTT
-	TRBV28	-	TRBJ1-1	CASSLPRAGGTEAFF	TGTGCCAGCAGCCTCCCACGGGCGGGGGGCACTGAAGCTTTCTTT
-	TRBV7-3	-	TRBJ2-5	CASSLSRAETQYF	TGTGCCAGCAGCTTATCTAGGGCGGAGACCCAGTACTTC
-	TRBV25-1	-	TRBJ1-5	CASSEVEWGQPQHF	TGTGCCAGCAGTGAGGTAGAATGGGGTCAGCCCCAGCATTTT
-	TRBV16	-	TRBJ1-1	CASSQFQDTEAFF	TGTGCCAGCAGCCAATTCCAGGACACTGAAGCTTTCTTT
-	TRBV5-6	TRBD1	TRBJ1-4	CASSLGQGGVEKLFF	TGTGCCAGCAGCTTGGGACAGGGGGGAGTCGAAAAACTGTTTTTT
-	TRBV19	-	TRBJ1-2	CASSGPWGGYTF	TGTGCCAGTAGTGGTCCTTGGGGAGGCTACACCTTC
-	TRBV11-2	TRBD2	TRBJ2-2	CASSLPRLAATELFF	TGTGCCAGCAGCTTACCCCGACTAGCGGCCACAGAGCTGTTTTTT
-	TRBV2	TRBD2	TRBJ2-1	CASHLSGSTYNEQFF	TGTGCCAGCCATCTTAGCGGGAGTACCTACAATGAGCAGTTCTTC